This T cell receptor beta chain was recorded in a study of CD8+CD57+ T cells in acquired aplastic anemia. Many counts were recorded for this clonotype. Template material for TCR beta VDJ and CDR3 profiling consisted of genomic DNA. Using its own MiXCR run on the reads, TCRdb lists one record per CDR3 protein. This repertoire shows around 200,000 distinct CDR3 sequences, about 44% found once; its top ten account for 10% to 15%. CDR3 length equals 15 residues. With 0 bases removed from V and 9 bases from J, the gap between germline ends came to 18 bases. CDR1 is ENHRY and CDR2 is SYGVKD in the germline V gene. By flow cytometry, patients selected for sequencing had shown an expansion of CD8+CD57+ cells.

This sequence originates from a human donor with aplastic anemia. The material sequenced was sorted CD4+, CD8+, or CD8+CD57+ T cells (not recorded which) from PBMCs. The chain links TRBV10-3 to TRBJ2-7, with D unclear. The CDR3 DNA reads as TGTGCCATCAGTGAGTCGGTCAGGCCCTACGATGGGCAGTACTTC. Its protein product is CAISESVRPYDGQYF.